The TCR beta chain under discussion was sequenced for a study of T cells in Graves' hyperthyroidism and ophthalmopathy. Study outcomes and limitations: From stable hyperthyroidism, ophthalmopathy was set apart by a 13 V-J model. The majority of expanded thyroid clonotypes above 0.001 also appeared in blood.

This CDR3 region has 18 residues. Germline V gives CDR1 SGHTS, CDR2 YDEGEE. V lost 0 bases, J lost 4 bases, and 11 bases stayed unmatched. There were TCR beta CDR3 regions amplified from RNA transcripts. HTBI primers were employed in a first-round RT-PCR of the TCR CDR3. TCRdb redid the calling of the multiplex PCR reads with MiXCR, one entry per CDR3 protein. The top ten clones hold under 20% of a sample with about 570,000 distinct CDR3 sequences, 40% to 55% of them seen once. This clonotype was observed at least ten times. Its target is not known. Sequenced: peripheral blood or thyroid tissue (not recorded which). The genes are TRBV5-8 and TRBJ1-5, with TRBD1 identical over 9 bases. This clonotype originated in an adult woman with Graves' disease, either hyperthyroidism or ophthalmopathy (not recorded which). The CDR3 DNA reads TGTGCCAGCAGCTTGGTAGGGGGGACAGGGTATCCTAATCAGCCCCAGCATTTT. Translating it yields CASSLVGGTGYPNQPQHF.